The clone carrying this T cell receptor beta chain was counted at least ten times. This CDR3 is built from 13 residues. Germline V lookup: CDR1 SQVTM, CDR2 ANQGSEA. Trimming removed 7 bases from V and 4 bases from J, with 16 bases in between. The TCR beta CDR3 regions underwent amplification from RNA transcripts. After a first-round RT-PCR with HTBI primers, a second-round multiplex PCR was run. TCRdb analysed the multiplex PCR reads with MiXCR anew, one entry per CDR3 protein. The data contain 150,000 to 200,000 distinct CDR3 sequences, roughly 37% of them singletons. This sample is drawn from a study of Graves' ophthalmopathy and Graves' hyperthyroidism.

The clonotype originates from a woman between 35 and 50 years old with Graves' ophthalmopathy. Material for sequencing was peripheral blood. The rearrangement links TRBV29-1 to TRBJ1-1; D possibly corresponds to TRBD1 (6 bases). DNA for the CDR3: TGCAGCGCTGTAAGGGGGGTTGGCACTGAAGCTTTCTTT. Translation gives CSAVRGVGTEAFF.